This TCR beta chain appears in the sequencing data of a study of T cell responses to AZD1222 COVID-19 vaccine. The assay was immunoSEQ multiplex PCR, and TCRdb's table has in-frame clones only and misses some. Among 150,000 or so clones listed, 90% to 95% were seen once. The CDR3 runs to 12 residues. The germline gives CDR1 SEHNR, CDR2 FQNEAQ (reference sequence). V was shortened by 5 bases and J by 2 bases, with 6 bases between the two germline ends. This clone appeared once. The receptor comes from an adult who received the AZD1222 COVID-19 vaccine. This specimen consisted of peripheral blood, obtained 28 days after the second AZD1222 dose. The chain carries TRBV7-9 and TRBJ1-1; D not certain. This chain's CDR3 is CASSPDNTEAFF. CDR3 nucleotide sequence: TGTGCCAGCAGCCCGGATAACACTGAAGCTTTCTTT.